These 21 T cell receptor beta chains were all obtained from the same sample, sequenced in a study of blood T cell repertoires in COVID-19. Using immunoSEQ multiplex PCR, the repertoire was profiled, and TCRdb retains in-frame clones only, with some absent. The repertoire includes just over 90,000 clones, roughly 88% of them detected once, and less than 2% sits in the top ten. The sequenced material came from peripheral blood. These receptors came from a human donor with active COVID-19. The donor label of this sample is uncertain.

The rearrangement uses TRBV20-1 and TRBJ2-3; 7 nucleotides match TRBD2. Germline V gives CDR1 DFQATT, CDR2 SNEGSKA (reference sequence). The trim removed 3 bases at V and 1 base at J, leaving 16 bases unmatched. CDR3 size: 18 residues. CDR3 nucleotides: TGCAGTGCTAGTATGGCCGTCCCGAGCGGGGCGGGCACAGATACGCAGTATTTT. It translates to CSASMAVPSGAGTDTQYF.

The rearrangement links TRBV6-5 to TRBJ2-5; D gene ambiguous. Looked up from germline, CDR1 is MNHEY and CDR2 is SVGAGI. The length of the CDR3 is 12 residues. Trimming shortened V by 5 bases and J by 4 bases, and 8 bases separated the two germline ends. The CDR3 is CASSPRRETQYF. DNA of the CDR3: TGTGCCAGCAGTCCCCGCAGAGAGACCCAGTACTTC.

V is TRBV4-3 and J is TRBJ1-1, with D maybe TRBD1 (6 bases). V dropped 0 bases and J dropped 6 bases, with 14 bases sitting between them. The CDR3 covers 15 residues. CDR1 LGHNA and CDR2 YSLEER come from the germline V gene. The CDR3 reads CASSQDAGGPPEAFF. CDR3 DNA sequence: TGCGCCAGCAGCCAAGATGCCGGGGGGCCTCCTGAAGCTTTCTTT.

The chain employs TRBV3-1 (or the pseudogene TRBV3-2) and TRBJ2-3, with 14 bases that match TRBD2. Losses at the gene ends were 4 bases for V and 5 bases for J; bases not matched to a gene: 8. CDR3 length: 17 amino acids. Germline V CDR1 and CDR2: LGHDT, YNNKEL (reference sequence). Here the CDR3 DNA reads TGTGCCAGCAGCCCAGGGACTAGCGGGGGCCGGGGAGATACGCAGTATTTT. Protein: CASSPGTSGGRGDTQYF.

The chain links TRBV7-6 to TRBJ1-6, with 7 positions matching TRBD1. The CDR3 is 16 amino acids. Germline lookup yields CDR1 SGHVS and CDR2 FNYEAQ. The V segment lost 5 bases and the J segment 7 bases; nucleotides outside the gene matches: 11. The CDR3 loop reads CASSPRGTARNSPLHF. The DNA for the CDR3 is TGTGCCAGCAGCCCGAGGGGGACAGCCAGAAATTCACCCCTCCACTTT.

This rearrangement joins TRBV11-2 to TRBJ2-7, with 10 bases lining up with TRBD1. V shed 3 bases, J shed 5 bases, and the junction held 4 bases outside the gene matches. This CDR3 is built from 14 residues. In germline, CDR1 is SGHAT, CDR2 FQNNGV. This CDR3 reads CASSLTGGRDEQYF. The CDR3 DNA reads TGTGCCAGCAGCTTGACAGGGGGCAGGGACGAGCAGTACTTC.

The gene calls are TRBV6-6 and TRBJ2-7, with a possible D match to TRBD1 (5 bases). The CDR3 runs to 11 residues. CDR1 MNHNY and CDR2 SVGAGI come from the germline V gene (reference sequence). The V gene lost 2 bases and the J gene lost 7 bases, with 6 bases spanning the gap. The CDR3 region has the DNA TGTGCCAGCAGTTACAGGGGTGAGCAGTACTTC. Translated, it gives CASSYRGEQYF.

The chain carries TRBV28 and TRBJ1-1; 10 bases map to TRBD1. This CDR3 has 18 amino acids. V lost 6 bases and J lost 1; bases outside the gene matches: 14. CDR1 and CDR2 (germline): MDHEN, SYDVKM. CDR3 nucleotides: TGTGCCAGCAGAATCTCCGGGACAGGGGCATTCAGGAACACTGAAGCTTTCTTT. This translates into CASRISGTGAFRNTEAFF.

The rearrangement uses TRBV6-5 and TRBJ1-2, with a possible D match to TRBD1 (5 bases). V was cut by 7 bases and J by 6 bases, with 18 bases left in between. The CDR3 is 14 residues long. Germline CDR1 and CDR2: MNHEY and SVGAGI. For the CDR3, the DNA is TGTGCCAGCACCTGGGGCGGCTGGACGGATGGCTACACCTTC. Protein product: CASTWGGWTDGYTF.

This clone was seen a few times. The chain recombines TRBV7-2 with TRBJ2-1, with 9 bases that match TRBD2. The germline CDR1 and CDR2 sequences are SGHTA and FQGNSA. The V gene end was trimmed by 0 bases and the J gene end by 0 bases; junction bases not matched to a gene: 3. The CDR3 sequence is 17 residues long. The CDR3 DNA is TGTGCCAGCAGCTTAGCATCGACTAGCGGCTCCTACAATGAGCAGTTCTTC. Residues: CASSLASTSGSYNEQFF.

The chain carries TRBV19 and TRBJ2-7; tentative D call: TRBD1 (5 bases). Germline lookup yields CDR1 LNHDA and CDR2 SQIVND (reference sequence). Trimming removed 3 bases at V and 2 bases at J, with 11 bases between. The CDR3 totals 14 residues. CDR3 bases: TGTGCCAGTAGTATCGCCGGCAGGGCCTACGAGCAGTACTTC. Its protein product is CASSIAGRAYEQYF.

This clone came up a few times. The identical CDR3 is also encoded by other nucleotide sequences in the sample. The chain employs TRBV19 and TRBJ1-5, with 9 bases fitting TRBD1. The V segment lost 3 bases and the J segment 4 bases; nucleotides outside the gene matches: 4. Germline CDR1 reads LNHDA; CDR2 reads SQIVND (reference sequence). The CDR3 is made up of 15 amino acids. The CDR3 DNA is TGTGCCAGTAGTATCTGGGGACAGGGTAATCAGCCCCAGCATTTT. The encoded protein is CASSIWGQGNQPQHF.

The V call is TRBV7-8, the J call TRBJ2-1; TRBD2 aligns across 7 bases. The germline V gene has CDR1 SGHVS and CDR2 FQNEAQ. CDR3 length equals 15 residues. J was trimmed by 2 bases and V by 5 bases; bases with no gene match: 6. DNA for the CDR3: TGTGCCAGCAGCGCATCTAGCGGCCCCTACAATGAGCAGTTCTTC. Protein product: CASSASSGPYNEQFF.

This chain joins TRBV7-6 and TRBJ1-5, with 9 bases fitting TRBD1. Germline CDR1 SGHVS, CDR2 FNYEAQ. V shed 1 base, J shed 4 bases, and the junction held 2 bases outside the gene matches. The CDR3 is made up of 15 amino acids. For the CDR3, the DNA is TGTGCCAGCAGCTTAGGGACAGGGGATAATCAGCCCCAGCATTTT. Amino acid sequence: CASSLGTGDNQPQHF.

V is TRBV6-5 and J is TRBJ1-1; D unclear. The CDR3 extends over 15 amino acids. Germline V gene lookup returns CDR1 MNHEY and CDR2 SVGAGI. V was trimmed by 5 bases and J by 1 base, leaving 14 bases between them. CDR3 sequence reads: CASSLSSARNTEAFF. In DNA, the CDR3 is TGTGCCAGCAGTCTCTCCTCAGCGAGGAACACTGAAGCTTTCTTT.

The chain recombines TRBV5-5 with TRBJ1-1; 7 bases map to TRBD1. The V gene end was trimmed by 4 bases and the J gene end by 5 bases; junction bases not matched to a gene: 5. Germline CDR1 SGHKS, CDR2 YYEKEE (reference sequence). The CDR3 has 13 amino acids. The CDR3 spells CASSRTGVTEAFF. CDR3 coding DNA: TGTGCCAGCAGCCGTACAGGGGTAACTGAAGCTTTCTTT.

In DNA form, the CDR3 reads TGTGCCAGCAGGGACAGTTTTGCCTACGAGCAGTACTTC. The encoded protein is CASRDSFAYEQYF. The chain joins TRBV25-1 to TRBJ2-7; weak D call: TRBD1 (6 bases). Trimming stripped 6 bases from V and 2 bases from J, with 11 bases between. Per the germline V gene, CDR1 is MGHDK and CDR2 is SYGVNS. The CDR3 loop spans 13 amino acids.

The J gene is TRBJ1-4, the V gene TRBV6-5; D gene ambiguous. The CDR3 loop spans 15 amino acids. V dropped 6 bases and J dropped 5 bases, with 16 bases sitting between them. Germline CDR1 reads MNHEY; CDR2 reads SVGAGI. The chain's CDR3 is CASRHTLGANEKLFF. The CDR3 DNA follows: TGTGCCAGCAGGCACACCCTAGGCGCAAATGAAAAACTGTTTTTT.

The V gene is TRBV7-2, the J gene TRBJ2-5; a weak D match, TRBD2 (6 bases). V was trimmed by 5 bases and J by 1 base, leaving 17 bases between them. This CDR3 is built from 16 residues. Per germline, CDR1 SGHTA and CDR2 FQGNSA. CDR3 in amino acids: CASSPLEGSIQETQYF. CDR3 DNA: TGTGCCAGCAGCCCGCTGGAGGGGTCTATCCAAGAGACCCAGTACTTC. Drawing the rest from reference TRBV7-2 and TRBJ2-5, the complete variable domain is GAGVSQSPSNKVTEKGKDVELRCDPISGHTALYWYRQSLGQGLEFLIYFQGNSAPDKSGLPSDRFSAERTGGSVSTLTIQRTQQEDSAVYLCASSPLEGSIQETQYFGPGTRLLVL.

CDR3 sequence: CASRNRGQTGELFF. The CDR3 DNA sequence: TGTGCCAGCAGAAACAGGGGGCAGACCGGGGAGCTGTTTTTT. V and J are TRBV19 and TRBJ2-2; the match to TRBD1 covers 9 bases. Trimming at V came to 9 bases and at J to 5 bases, leaving 7 bases not matched to a gene. Germline V lookup: CDR1 LNHDA, CDR2 SQIVND (reference sequence). The CDR3 consists of 14 residues. Drawing the rest from reference TRBV19 and TRBJ2-2, the complete variable domain is DGGITQSPKYLFRKEGQNVTLSCEQNLNHDAMYWYRQDPGQGLRLIYYSQIVNDFQKGDIAEGYSVSREKKESFPLTVTSAQKNPTAFYLCASRNRGQTGELFFGEGSRLTVL.

The V gene is TRBV7-3, the J gene TRBJ2-3, with 9 bases identical to TRBD2. The CDR3 is 14 amino acids. CDR1 is SGHTA, CDR2 FQGTGA, per germline. After removal of 5 bases from V and 4 bases from J, the junction contained 4 bases not matched to a gene. The CDR3 reads CASSMGLASDTQYF. The DNA for the CDR3 is TGTGCCAGCAGCATGGGACTAGCTTCAGATACGCAGTATTTT. The complete variable domain, with remaining parts taken from reference TRBV7-3 and TRBJ2-3, reads GAGVSQTPSNKVTEKGKYVELRCDPISGHTALYWYRQSLGQGPEFLIYFQGTGAADDSGLPNDRFFAVRPEGSVSTLKIQRTERGDSAVYLCASSMGLASDTQYFGPGTRLTVL.